A single sample is the source of the 28 T cell receptor beta chains below, sequenced in a study of cytomegalovirus exposure and HLA in healthy donors. It was with 60 Vbeta and 13 Jbeta primers that the PCR ran. Sequencing used immunoSEQ multiplex PCR; TCRdb keeps in-frame clones, though not all of them. The table lists about 160,000 clones, 80% of them singletons. Input material: PBMCs. The receptors shown here come from a human donor in good health.

The chain joins TRBV7-3 to TRBJ2-2, with D maybe TRBD2 (8 bases). Trimming cost V 1 base and J 6 bases, with 12 bases left between them. Germline CDR1 and CDR2: SGHTA and FQGTGA. CDR3 length: 15 residues. Here the CDR3 reads CASSLIAGTAGELFF. Written as DNA, the CDR3 is TGTGCCAGCAGCTTAATAGCGGGGACAGCCGGGGAGCTGTTTTTT.

The chain is built from TRBV6-1 and TRBJ1-5, with D possibly being TRBD1 (6 bases). Per germline, CDR1 MNHNS and CDR2 SASEGT. The V end lost 4 bases, the J end lost 4 bases, and 14 bases lay between the germline ends. The CDR3 totals 15 residues. The CDR3 loop reads CASSGGGGANQPQHF. CDR3 bases: TGTGCCAGCAGTGGAGGGGGGGGCGCGAATCAGCCCCAGCATTTT.

This rearrangement joins TRBV11-3 to TRBJ1-1; 7 bases match TRBD1. The germline V gene encodes CDR1 SGHNT and CDR2 YENEEA. J was trimmed by 6 bases and V by 4 bases; bases with no gene match: 11. There are 15 residues in the CDR3. Written as DNA, the CDR3 is TGTGCCAGCAGCTCGTCGACAGGGCGTAGCGCTGAAGCTTTCTTT. This codes for CASSSSTGRSAEAFF.

The V call is TRBV6-1, the J call TRBJ2-5; 7 bases agree with TRBD1. Germline CDR1 MNHNS, CDR2 SASEGT. The CDR3 sequence is 13 residues long. Trimming removed 5 bases from V and 5 bases from J; junction bases left unmatched: 5. In nucleotides, the CDR3 is TGTGCCAGCAGTTGGACAGGTCGTGAGACCCAGTACTTC. Encoded protein: CASSWTGRETQYF.

The genes are TRBV14 and TRBJ2-7, with D possibly matching TRBD2 (6 bases). CDR1 is SGHDN, CDR2 FVKESK, per germline. With 3 bases removed from V and 7 bases from J, the gap between germline ends came to 7 bases. The length of the CDR3 is 11 residues. Here the CDR3 reads CASSQGGEQYF. Here the CDR3 DNA reads TGTGCCAGCAGCCAGGGGGGTGAGCAGTACTTC.

The chain links TRBV5-6 to TRBJ1-2; D possibly corresponds to TRBD1 (5 bases). The CDR3 covers 13 residues. Germline V gene sequence: CDR1 SGHDT, CDR2 YYEEEE. V shed 2 bases and J shed 8 bases, with 13 bases lying between them. CDR3 coding DNA: TGTGCCAGCAGCTTAAGGGGAAGGGAAGGCTACACCTTC. Its translation is CASSLRGREGYTF.

This chain links TRBV12-5 with TRBJ1-5, with unresolved D. Germline-derived CDR1 and CDR2 are LGHNT and FRNRAP. There are 12 residues in the CDR3. V lost 4 bases and J 5 bases, leaving 6 bases between the germline ends. CDR3 bases: TGTGCTAGTGGTTCGAACTATCAGCCCCAGCATTTT. Amino acid sequence: CASGSNYQPQHF.

J is TRBJ1-2 and V is TRBV6-5, with TRBD1 as a possible D gene (6 bases). The V gene lost 2 bases and the J gene lost 2 bases, with 9 bases spanning the gap. Per the germline V gene, CDR1 is MNHEY and CDR2 is SVGAGI. The CDR3 covers 14 residues. The DNA for the CDR3 is TGTGCCAGCAGTTACATAGACAGGAACTATGGCTACACCTTC. This encodes CASSYIDRNYGYTF.

This clone was picked up a small number of times. The chain couples TRBV13 to TRBJ2-3, with TRBD1 matching over 7 bases. The CDR3 has 16 amino acids. V was pared by 5 bases and J by 0 bases, with 8 bases of the junction left unmatched. Germline CDR1 and CDR2: PRHDT and FYEKMQ (reference sequence). The CDR3: CASSGRQGWSTDTQYF. The CDR3 nucleotides read TGTGCCAGCAGCGGGCGACAGGGCTGGAGCACAGATACGCAGTATTTT.

This rearrangement joins TRBV4-1 to TRBJ1-2; TRBD1 matches 11 bases. Germline V CDR1 and CDR2: MGHRA, YSYEKL. After removal of 0 bases from V and 8 bases from J, the junction contained 2 bases not matched to a gene. The CDR3 loop spans 14 amino acids. In nucleotides, the CDR3 is TGCGCCAGCAGCCAAGAAGGGACAGGGGGAGGCTACACCTTC. This gives the protein CASSQEGTGGGYTF.

This clone was detected only once. The V gene is TRBV13, the J gene TRBJ1-5, with D possibly TRBD1 on 5 matching bases. The CDR3 consists of 13 residues. V dropped 1 base and J dropped 13 bases, with 14 bases sitting between them. CDR1 and CDR2 (germline): PRHDT, FYEKMQ (reference sequence). CDR3: CASSLEIRGKQHF. The CDR3 region has the DNA TGTGCCAGCAGCTTAGAAATACGGGGGAAACAGCATTTT. Variable domain in full (rest from reference TRBV13 and TRBJ1-5): AAGVIQSPRHLIKEKRETATLKCYPIPRHDTVYWYQQGPGQDPQFLISFYEKMQSDKGSIPDRFSAQQFSDYHSELNMSSLELGDSALYFCASSLEIRGKQHFGDGTRLSIL.

This sequence joins TRBV10-3 and TRBJ2-7; TRBD2 agrees at 10 bases. The CDR3 sequence is 14 residues long. V was pared by 3 bases and J by 6 bases, with 5 bases of the junction left unmatched. Germline V gene data show CDR1 as ENHRY and CDR2 as SYGVKD. CDR3 sequence reads: CAISDSGGVCEQYF. In DNA form, the CDR3 reads TGTGCCATCAGTGACAGCGGGGGGGTATGCGAGCAGTACTTC.

V and J are TRBV9 and TRBJ1-2; TRBD1 agrees at 10 bases. CDR1 is SGDLS and CDR2 is YYNGEE in the germline V gene. The V and J ends lost 3 bases and 7 bases, in that order; junction bases with no gene match: 6. CDR3 length equals 14 residues. This CDR3 is CASSAPGQGSGYTF. CDR3 nucleotides: TGTGCCAGCAGCGCCCCGGGACAGGGGTCTGGCTACACCTTC.

This clone was counted once. The chain recombines TRBV4-1 with TRBJ2-7; 10 bases align to TRBD1. The V segment lost 1 base and the J segment 7 bases; nucleotides outside the gene matches: 10. This CDR3 region has 16 residues. The germline V gene encodes CDR1 MGHRA and CDR2 YSYEKL. CDR3 nucleotide sequence: TGCGCCAGCAGCCAAGTCCGGGACAGGGGATCTCGAGAGCAGTACTTC. Translated, it gives CASSQVRDRGSREQYF.

The rearrangement links TRBV6-1 to TRBJ1-1; no reliable D call. CDR1 MNHNS and CDR2 SASEGT come from the germline V gene. V was pared by 2 bases and J by 4 bases, with 8 bases between. The CDR3 spans 13 residues. The CDR3 DNA reads TGTGCCAGCAGTGAAACCGCAGGCACTGAAGCTTTCTTT. It is translated as CASSETAGTEAFF.

The chain uses TRBV5-6 and TRBJ1-1, with 8 bases aligning to TRBD1. Trimming removed 4 bases from V and 6 bases from J; junction bases left unmatched: 8. Germline CDR1 and CDR2: SGHDT and YYEEEE. The CDR3 sequence is 14 residues long. The CDR3, as DNA: TGTGCCAGCAGCCAGGGACAGGTGGAGGCTGAAGCTTTCTTT. Translation: CASSQGQVEAEAFF.

This chain joins TRBV4-1 and TRBJ1-2; D might be TRBD1 (5 bases). Per the germline V gene, CDR1 is MGHRA and CDR2 is YSYEKL. The CDR3 runs 14 residues. V was cut by 2 bases and J by 1 base, with 8 bases left in between. CDR3 DNA: TGCGCCAGCAGCCAATATCAGGGTAACTATGGCTACACCTTC. Translated, it gives CASSQYQGNYGYTF.

The chain carries TRBV5-1 and TRBJ2-1, with D perhaps TRBD2 (5 bases). The V gene lost 0 bases and the J gene lost 0 bases, with 10 bases spanning the gap. This CDR3 has 16 amino acids. Germline loops: CDR1 SGHRS, CDR2 YFSETQ. The CDR3 DNA is TGCGCCAGCAGCTTGGTCCCGGGGAGCTCCTACAATGAGCAGTTCTTC. Amino acid sequence: CASSLVPGSSYNEQFF.

This clone occurred a few times. V and J are TRBV15 and TRBJ2-5; 15 nucleotides match TRBD2. After removal of 0 bases from V and 9 bases from J, the junction contained 8 bases not matched to a gene. The CDR3 loop spans 17 amino acids. Germline-derived CDR1 and CDR2 are LNHNV and YYDKDF (reference sequence). The CDR3 DNA reads TGTGCCACCAGCAGAGATCGGACTAGCGGGGGGGCGGGGGCCCAGTACTTC. This gives the protein CATSRDRTSGGAGAQYF. Variable domain in full (rest from reference TRBV15 and TRBJ2-5): DAMVIQNPRYQVTQFGKPVTLSCSQTLNHNVMYWYQQKSSQAPKLLFHYYDKDFNNEADTPDNFQSRRPNTSFCFLDIRSPGLGDTAMYLCATSRDRTSGGAGAQYFGPGTRLLVL.

This clone turned up a few times. The chain couples TRBV11-3 to TRBJ2-1; D gene ambiguous. The V end lost 0 bases, the J end lost 6 bases, and 6 bases lay between the germline ends. Germline CDR1 is SGHNT and CDR2 is YENEEA. This CDR3 comprises 13 residues. The CDR3 reads CASSLDPGNEQFF. The CDR3 region has the DNA TGTGCCAGCAGCTTAGATCCGGGCAATGAGCAGTTCTTC.

The J gene is TRBJ2-5, the V gene TRBV29-1, with D possibly being TRBD1 (8 bases). The closer fit of TRBJ2-7 to the DNA end suggests the J call may be wrong. Germline V gene data show CDR1 as SQVTM and CDR2 as ANQGSEA. CDR3 size: 12 residues. The CDR3 sequence is CSVRTGRGEQYF. The CDR3 DNA sequence: TGCAGCGTCAGGACAGGGAGGGGCGAGCAGTACTTC.

This chain links TRBV6-6 with TRBJ2-7; 7 nucleotides match TRBD1. Germline V gives CDR1 MNHNY, CDR2 SVGAGI (reference sequence). The CDR3 covers 14 residues. V lost 1 base, J lost 2 bases, and 2 bases stayed unmatched. CDR3 sequence reads: CASSYWGQTYEQYF. CDR3 in DNA: TGTGCCAGCAGTTACTGGGGACAGACCTACGAGCAGTACTTC.

The gene calls are TRBV6-6 and TRBJ1-5; weak D call: TRBD1 (5 bases). Germline V gene lookup returns CDR1 MNHNY and CDR2 SVGAGI (reference sequence). The CDR3 spans 15 residues. The germline V and J ends were trimmed by 5 bases and 7 bases, with 18 bases remaining between them. The CDR3 loop is CASSGRTQGRQPQHF. In DNA form, the CDR3 reads TGTGCCAGCAGTGGGAGGACACAAGGGAGACAGCCCCAGCATTTT.

The CDR3 spells CASSLIAGGQETQYF. DNA of the CDR3: TGTGCCAGCAGCTTAATAGCGGGGGGGCAAGAGACCCAGTACTTC. V and J are TRBV7-3 and TRBJ2-5, with 11 nucleotides matching TRBD2. V trimming: 1 base; J trimming: 2 bases; junction bases outside the gene matches: 0. The CDR3 loop spans 15 amino acids. CDR1 SGHTA and CDR2 FQGTGA come from the germline V gene.

CDR3 loop: CASSEIIGGETQYF. The CDR3 DNA is TGTGCCAGCAGTGAAATTATCGGGGGGGAGACCCAGTACTTC. The chain employs TRBV2 and TRBJ2-5; 7 bases are a match to TRBD2. Germline V gives CDR1 SNHLY, CDR2 FYNNEI. The CDR3 consists of 14 residues. V trimming: 2 bases; J trimming: 5 bases; junction bases outside the gene matches: 5.

The chain is built from TRBV4-1 and TRBJ2-1, with 7 bases lining up with TRBD2. The CDR3 spans 18 residues. V lost 0 bases to trimming and J lost 8 bases; unmatched junction nucleotides: 16. Germline lookup yields CDR1 MGHRA and CDR2 YSYEKL. CDR3 DNA sequence: TGCGCCAGCAGCCAAGAACGGGTGGGGGGGGGAAGTGTAGATGAGCAGTTCTTC. As protein: CASSQERVGGGSVDEQFF.

The chain combines TRBV6-5 with TRBJ1-4; D remains ambiguous. Trimming shortened V by 3 bases and J by 6 bases, and 11 bases separated the two germline ends. The CDR3 has 14 amino acids. Germline loops: CDR1 MNHEY, CDR2 SVGAGI. The CDR3 coding sequence is TGTGCCAGCAGTTATTACCGGGGTGATGAAAAACTGTTTTTT. Its protein product is CASSYYRGDEKLFF.

This chain uses TRBV4-3 with TRBJ2-7; 7 bases are shared with TRBD1. The V gene's germline CDR1 is LGHNA and CDR2 YSLEER. The CDR3 runs 14 residues. The V segment lost 5 bases and the J segment 1 base; nucleotides outside the gene matches: 5. The CDR3 nucleotides are TGCGCCAGCAGCAGAGGGACAGAATCCTACGAGCAGTACTTC. Translating it yields CASSRGTESYEQYF.